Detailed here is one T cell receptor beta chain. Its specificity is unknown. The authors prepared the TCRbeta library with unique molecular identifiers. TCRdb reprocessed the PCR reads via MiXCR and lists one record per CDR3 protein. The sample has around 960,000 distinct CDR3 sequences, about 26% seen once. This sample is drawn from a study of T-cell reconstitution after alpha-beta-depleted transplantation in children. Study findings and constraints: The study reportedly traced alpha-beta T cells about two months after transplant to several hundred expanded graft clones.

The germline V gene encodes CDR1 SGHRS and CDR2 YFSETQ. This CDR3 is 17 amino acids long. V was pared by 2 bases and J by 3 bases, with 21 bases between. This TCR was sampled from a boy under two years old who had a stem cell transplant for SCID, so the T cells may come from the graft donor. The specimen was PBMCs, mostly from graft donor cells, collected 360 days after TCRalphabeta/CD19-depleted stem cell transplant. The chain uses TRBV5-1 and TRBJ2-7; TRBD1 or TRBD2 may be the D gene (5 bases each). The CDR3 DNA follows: TGCGCCAGCAGCTTTAACGACCAGGGAGCTACCTTCTACGAGCAGTACTTC. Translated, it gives CASSFNDQGATFYEQYF.